This T cell receptor (beta chain) was captured by sequencing in a study of cytomegalovirus exposure and HLA in healthy donors. Study context: Researchers found that 81% of about 400 genotyped donors fell within the Caucasian-associated ancestry cluster.

Trimming cost V 7 bases and J 8 bases, with 22 bases left between them. The germline V gene has CDR1 SGHDT and CDR2 YYEEEE. The CDR3 has 15 amino acids. Primers included in the PCR were 60 Vbeta and 13 Jbeta primers. TCRdb's copy holds only in-frame clones and misses some; the assay was immunoSEQ multiplex PCR. The sample lists about 140,000 clones; around 81% were seen once. As concerns this clone: The antigen remains unidentified.

General study points: An analysis done earlier found most TCR beta V segments productive about 87% or about 30% of the time. As a later analysis showed, a missense DCLRE1C variant was linked to trimming of TCR beta V- and J-genes. Later on, analysis showed that most CMV-associated TCR beta chains appeared to be HLA-restricted.

This clonotype was sampled from a man in his fifties in good health and CMV-seronegative. The sequencing sample was made of PBMCs. The V call is TRBV5-6, the J call TRBJ2-1; D might be TRBD2 (7 bases). CDR3 nucleotides: TGTGCCAGCCATCCTTCGGGGGGCCTAGGTGATGAGCAGTTCTTC. As protein: CASHPSGGLGDEQFF.